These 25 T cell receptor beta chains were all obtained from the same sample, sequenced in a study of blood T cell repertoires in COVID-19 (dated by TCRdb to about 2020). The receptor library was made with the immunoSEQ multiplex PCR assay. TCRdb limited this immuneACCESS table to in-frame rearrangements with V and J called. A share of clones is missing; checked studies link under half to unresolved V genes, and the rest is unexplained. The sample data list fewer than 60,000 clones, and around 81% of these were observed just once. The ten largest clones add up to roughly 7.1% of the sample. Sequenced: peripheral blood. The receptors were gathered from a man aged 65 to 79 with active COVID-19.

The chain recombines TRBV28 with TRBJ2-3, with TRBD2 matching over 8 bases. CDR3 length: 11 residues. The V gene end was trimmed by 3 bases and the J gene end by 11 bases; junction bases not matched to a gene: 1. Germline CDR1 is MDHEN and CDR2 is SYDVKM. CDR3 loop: CASSFRGGQYF. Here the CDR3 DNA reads TGTGCCAGCAGTTTCCGGGGGGGGCAGTATTTT.

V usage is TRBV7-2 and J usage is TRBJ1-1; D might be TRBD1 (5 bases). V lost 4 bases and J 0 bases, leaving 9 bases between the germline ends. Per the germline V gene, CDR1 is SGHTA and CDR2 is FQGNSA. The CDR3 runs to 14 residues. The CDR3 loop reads CASSSQGMNTEAFF. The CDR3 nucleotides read TGTGCCAGCAGCTCCCAGGGCATGAACACTGAAGCTTTCTTT.

The CDR3 region has the DNA TGTGCCAGCAGCTCATGGCGGCAGGGGGAGGAGACCCAGTACTTC. Amino acids: CASSSWRQGEETQYF. The rearrangement uses TRBV7-9 and TRBJ2-5; 7 nucleotides align to TRBD1. The V segment lost 4 bases and the J segment 5 bases; nucleotides outside the gene matches: 10. The CDR3 covers 15 residues. CDR1 is SEHNR and CDR2 is FQNEAQ in the germline V gene (reference sequence).

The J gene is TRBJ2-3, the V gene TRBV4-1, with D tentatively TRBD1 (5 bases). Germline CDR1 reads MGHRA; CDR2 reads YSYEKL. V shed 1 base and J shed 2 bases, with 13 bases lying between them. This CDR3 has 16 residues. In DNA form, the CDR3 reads TGCGCCAGCAGCCAAGTATTAGGGGCATACACAGATACGCAGTATTTT. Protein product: CASSQVLGAYTDTQYF.

The CDR3 protein is CASSYREAYEQYF. CDR3 DNA: TGTGCCAGCAGTTACAGGGAGGCTTACGAGCAGTACTTC. The chain is built from TRBV6-2 or TRBV6-3 and TRBJ2-7; a weak D match, TRBD2 (6 bases). Germline CDR1 MNHEY, CDR2 SVGEGT. V lost 2 bases and J lost 4, with 9 bases in between. This CDR3 contains 13 residues.

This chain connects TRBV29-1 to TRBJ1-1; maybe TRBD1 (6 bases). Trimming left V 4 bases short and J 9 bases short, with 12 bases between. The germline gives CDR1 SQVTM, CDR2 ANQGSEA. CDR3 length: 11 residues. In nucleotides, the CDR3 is TGCAGCGTTGGAGGGGGACACCAAGCTTTCTTT. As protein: CSVGGGHQAFF.

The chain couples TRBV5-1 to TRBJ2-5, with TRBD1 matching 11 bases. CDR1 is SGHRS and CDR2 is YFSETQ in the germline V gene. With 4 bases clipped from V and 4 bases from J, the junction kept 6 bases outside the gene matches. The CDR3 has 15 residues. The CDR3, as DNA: TGCGCCAGCAGCCCAGGGACAGGGGGACGAGAGACCCAGTACTTC. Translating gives CASSPGTGGRETQYF.

The CDR3 DNA is TGTGCCAGCAGCGTGACGGGGGAGGACACAGATACGCAGTATTTT. This gives the protein CASSVTGEDTDTQYF. The chain employs TRBV9 and TRBJ2-3, with a tentative D call TRBD2 (6 bases). The CDR3 sequence is 15 residues long. Germline V gene data show CDR1 as SGDLS and CDR2 as YYNGEE. V lost 2 bases and J 2 bases, leaving 12 bases between the germline ends. Based on the CDR3 plus reference TRBV9 and TRBJ2-3, the full variable domain is DSGVTQTPKHLITATGQRVTLRCSPRSGDLSVYWYQQSLDQGLQFLIQYYNGEERAKGNILERFSAQQFPDLHSELNLSSLELGDSALYFCASSVTGEDTDTQYFGPGTRLTVL.

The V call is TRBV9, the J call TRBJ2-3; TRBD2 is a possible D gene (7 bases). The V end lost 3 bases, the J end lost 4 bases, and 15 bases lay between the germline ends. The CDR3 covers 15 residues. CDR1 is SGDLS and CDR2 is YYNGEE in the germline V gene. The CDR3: CASSAWGGRADTQYF. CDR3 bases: TGTGCCAGCAGCGCCTGGGGGGGCCGGGCAGATACGCAGTATTTT.

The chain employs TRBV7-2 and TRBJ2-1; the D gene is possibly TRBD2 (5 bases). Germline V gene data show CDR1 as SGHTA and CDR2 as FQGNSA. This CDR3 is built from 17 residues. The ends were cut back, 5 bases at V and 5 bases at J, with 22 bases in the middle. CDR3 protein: CASSLSAGRDGDNEQFF. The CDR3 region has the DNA TGTGCCAGCAGCCTTTCCGCGGGCCGTGATGGAGACAATGAGCAGTTCTTC.

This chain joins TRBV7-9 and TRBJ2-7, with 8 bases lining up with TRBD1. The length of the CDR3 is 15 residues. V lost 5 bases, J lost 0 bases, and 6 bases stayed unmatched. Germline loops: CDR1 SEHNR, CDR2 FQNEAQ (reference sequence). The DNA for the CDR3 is TGTGCCAGCAGCGGTAGACAGGGGTCCTCCTACGAGCAGTACTTC. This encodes CASSGRQGSSYEQYF. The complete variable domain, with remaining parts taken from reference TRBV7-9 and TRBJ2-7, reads DTGVSQNPRHKITKRGQNVTFRCDPISEHNRLYWYRQTLGQGPEFLTYFQNEAQLEKSRLLSDRFSAERPKGSFSTLEIQRTEQGDSAMYLCASSGRQGSSYEQYFGPGTRLTVT.

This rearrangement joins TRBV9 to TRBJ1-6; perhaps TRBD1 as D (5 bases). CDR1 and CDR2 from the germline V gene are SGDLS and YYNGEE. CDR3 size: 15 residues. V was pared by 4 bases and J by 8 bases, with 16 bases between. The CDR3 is CASSPPGRVDSPLHF. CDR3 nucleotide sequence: TGTGCCAGCAGCCCCCCGGGCAGGGTTGATTCACCCCTCCACTTT.

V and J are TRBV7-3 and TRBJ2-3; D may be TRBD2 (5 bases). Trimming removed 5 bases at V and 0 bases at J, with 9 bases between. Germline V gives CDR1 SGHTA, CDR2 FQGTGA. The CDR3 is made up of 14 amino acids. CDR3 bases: TGTGCCAGCAGCCGGGGAACTAGCACAGATACGCAGTATTTT. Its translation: CASSRGTSTDTQYF.

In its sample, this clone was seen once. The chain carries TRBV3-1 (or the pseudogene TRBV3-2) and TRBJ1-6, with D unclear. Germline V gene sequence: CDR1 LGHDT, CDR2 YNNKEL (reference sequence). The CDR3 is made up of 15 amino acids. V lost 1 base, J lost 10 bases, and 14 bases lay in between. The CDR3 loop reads CASSQATLPRSPLHF. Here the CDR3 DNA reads TGTGCCAGCAGCCAAGCGACATTGCCCAGGTCACCCCTCCACTTT.

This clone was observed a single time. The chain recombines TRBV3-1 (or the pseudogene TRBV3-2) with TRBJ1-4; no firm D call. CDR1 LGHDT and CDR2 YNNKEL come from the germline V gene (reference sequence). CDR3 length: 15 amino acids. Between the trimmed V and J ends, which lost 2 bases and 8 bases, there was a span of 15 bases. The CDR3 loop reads CASSQHGRPDEKLFF. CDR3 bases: TGTGCCAGCAGCCAACACGGGAGGCCTGACGAAAAACTGTTTTTT.

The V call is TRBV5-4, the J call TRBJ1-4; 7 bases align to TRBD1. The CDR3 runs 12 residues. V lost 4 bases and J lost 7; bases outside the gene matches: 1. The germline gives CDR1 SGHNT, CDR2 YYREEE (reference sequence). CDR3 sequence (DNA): TGTGCCAGCAGCGGGGACAGTGAAAAACTGTTTTTT. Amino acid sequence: CASSGDSEKLFF.

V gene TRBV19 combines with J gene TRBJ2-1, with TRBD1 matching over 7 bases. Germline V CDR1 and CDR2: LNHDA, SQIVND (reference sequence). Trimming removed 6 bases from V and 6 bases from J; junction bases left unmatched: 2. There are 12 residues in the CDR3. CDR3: CASRQGINEQFF. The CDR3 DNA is TGTGCCAGTAGACAGGGGATCAATGAGCAGTTCTTC. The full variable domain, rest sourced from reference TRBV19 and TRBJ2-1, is DGGITQSPKYLFRKEGQNVTLSCEQNLNHDAMYWYRQDPGQGLRLIYYSQIVNDFQKGDIAEGYSVSREKKESFPLTVTSAQKNPTAFYLCASRQGINEQFFGPGTRLTVL.

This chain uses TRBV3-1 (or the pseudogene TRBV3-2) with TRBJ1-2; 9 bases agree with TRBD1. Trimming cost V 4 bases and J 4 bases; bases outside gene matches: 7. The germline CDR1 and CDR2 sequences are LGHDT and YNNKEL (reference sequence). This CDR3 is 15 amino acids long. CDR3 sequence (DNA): TGTGCCAGCAGCCTTCTCCGGGACAGGGTCTATGGCTACACCTTC. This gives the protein CASSLLRDRVYGYTF.

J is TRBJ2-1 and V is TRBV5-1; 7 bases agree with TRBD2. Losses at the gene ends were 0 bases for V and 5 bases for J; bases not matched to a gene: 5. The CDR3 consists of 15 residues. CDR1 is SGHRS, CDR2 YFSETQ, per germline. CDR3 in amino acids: CASSLVLARNNEQFF. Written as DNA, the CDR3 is TGCGCCAGCAGCTTGGTACTAGCGAGGAACAATGAGCAGTTCTTC.

The CDR3 loop reads CATQGPDSNEKLFF. CDR3 coding DNA: TGTGCCACACAGGGGCCAGACTCGAATGAAAAACTGTTTTTT. The rearrangement joins TRBV28 to TRBJ1-4; TRBD1 aligns across 7 bases. The CDR3 is 14 residues long. V lost 10 bases to trimming and J lost 5 bases; unmatched junction nucleotides: 10. CDR1 MDHEN and CDR2 SYDVKM come from the germline V gene.

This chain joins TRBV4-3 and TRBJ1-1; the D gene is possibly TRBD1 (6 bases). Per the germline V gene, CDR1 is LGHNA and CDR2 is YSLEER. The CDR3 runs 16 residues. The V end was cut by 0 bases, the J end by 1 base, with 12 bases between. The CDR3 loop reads CASSQDLRGPNTEAFF. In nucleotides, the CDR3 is TGCGCCAGCAGCCAAGACCTCAGGGGCCCGAACACTGAAGCTTTCTTT.

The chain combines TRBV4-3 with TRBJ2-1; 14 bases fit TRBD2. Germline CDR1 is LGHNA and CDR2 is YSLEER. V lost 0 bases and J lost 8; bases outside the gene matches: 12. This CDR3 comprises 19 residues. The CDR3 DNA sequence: TGCGCCAGCAGCCAAGATTCGCGACTAGCGGGGGGGGATTGGGATGAGCAGTTCTTC. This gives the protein CASSQDSRLAGGDWDEQFF.

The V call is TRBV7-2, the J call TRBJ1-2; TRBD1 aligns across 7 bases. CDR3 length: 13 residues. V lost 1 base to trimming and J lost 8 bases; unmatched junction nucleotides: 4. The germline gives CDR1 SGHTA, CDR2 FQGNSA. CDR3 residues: CASSLETGRGYTF. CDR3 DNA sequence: TGTGCCAGCAGCTTAGAGACAGGGAGGGGCTACACCTTC.

CDR3 in DNA: TGTGCCTGCCAGGGGACCACTAATGAAAAACTGTTTTTT. Translated, it gives CACQGTTNEKLFF. This chain uses TRBV19 with TRBJ1-4; possible D gene TRBD1, 6 bases. V was pared by 11 bases and J by 2 bases, with 12 bases between. This CDR3 comprises 13 residues. The V gene's germline CDR1 is LNHDA and CDR2 SQIVND (reference sequence).

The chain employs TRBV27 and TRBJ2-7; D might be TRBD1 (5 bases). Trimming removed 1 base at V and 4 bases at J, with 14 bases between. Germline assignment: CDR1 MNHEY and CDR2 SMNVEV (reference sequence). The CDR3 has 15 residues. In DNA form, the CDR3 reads TGTGCCAGCAGTTTATTCATAGGGGCACCATACGAGCAGTACTTC. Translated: CASSLFIGAPYEQYF.